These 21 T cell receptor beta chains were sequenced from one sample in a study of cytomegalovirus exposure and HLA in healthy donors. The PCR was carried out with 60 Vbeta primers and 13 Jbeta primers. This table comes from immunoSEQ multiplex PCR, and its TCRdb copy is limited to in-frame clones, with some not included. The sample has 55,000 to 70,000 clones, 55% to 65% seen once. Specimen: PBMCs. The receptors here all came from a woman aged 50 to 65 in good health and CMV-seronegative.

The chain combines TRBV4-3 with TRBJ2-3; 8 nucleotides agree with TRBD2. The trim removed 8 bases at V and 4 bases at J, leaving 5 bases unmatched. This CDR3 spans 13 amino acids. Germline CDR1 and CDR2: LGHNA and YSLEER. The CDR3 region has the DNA TGCGCCAGCGGGGTAGCGGGGTCAGATACGCAGTATTTT. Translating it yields CASGVAGSDTQYF.

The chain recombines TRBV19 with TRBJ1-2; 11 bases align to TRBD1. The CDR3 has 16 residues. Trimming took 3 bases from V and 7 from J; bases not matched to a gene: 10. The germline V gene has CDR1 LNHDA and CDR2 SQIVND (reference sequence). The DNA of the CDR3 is TGTGCCAGTAGTATTACCGGGACAGGGGGTCAGCGTGGCTACACCTTC. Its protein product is CASSITGTGGQRGYTF.

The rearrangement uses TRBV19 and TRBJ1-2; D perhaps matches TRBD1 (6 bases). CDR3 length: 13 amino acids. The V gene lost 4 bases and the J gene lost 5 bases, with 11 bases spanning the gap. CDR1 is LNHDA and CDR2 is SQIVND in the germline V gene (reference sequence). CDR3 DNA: TGTGCCAGTAGTACAACAGGGCCTTATGGCTACACCTTC. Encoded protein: CASSTTGPYGYTF.

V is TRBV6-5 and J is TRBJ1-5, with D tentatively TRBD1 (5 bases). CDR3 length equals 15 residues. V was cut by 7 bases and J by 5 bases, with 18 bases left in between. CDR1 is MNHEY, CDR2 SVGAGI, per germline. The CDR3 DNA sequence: TGTGCCAGCACCGACACGAGCAGGGCGGATCAGCCCCAGCATTTT. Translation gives CASTDTSRADQPQHF.

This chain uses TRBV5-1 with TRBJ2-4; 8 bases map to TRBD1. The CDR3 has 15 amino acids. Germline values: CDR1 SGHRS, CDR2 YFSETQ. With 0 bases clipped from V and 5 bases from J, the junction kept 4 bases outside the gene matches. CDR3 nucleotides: TGCGCCAGCAGCTTGGTCGCGACAGGGGAAAACATTCAGTACTTC. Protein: CASSLVATGENIQYF.

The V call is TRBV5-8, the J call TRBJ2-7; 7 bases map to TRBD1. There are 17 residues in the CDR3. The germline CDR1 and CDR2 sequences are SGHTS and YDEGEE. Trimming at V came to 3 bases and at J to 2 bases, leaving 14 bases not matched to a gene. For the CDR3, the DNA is TGTGCCAGCAGCTCTTCCTCGGGCAGGGGGAATGCCTACGAGCAGTACTTC. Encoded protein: CASSSSSGRGNAYEQYF.

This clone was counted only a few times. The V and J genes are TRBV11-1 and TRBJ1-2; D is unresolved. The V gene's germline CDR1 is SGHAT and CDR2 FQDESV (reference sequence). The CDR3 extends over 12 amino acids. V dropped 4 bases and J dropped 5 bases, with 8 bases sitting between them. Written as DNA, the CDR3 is TGTGCCAGCAGCTCCGGCGGGTATGGCTACACCTTC. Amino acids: CASSSGGYGYTF.

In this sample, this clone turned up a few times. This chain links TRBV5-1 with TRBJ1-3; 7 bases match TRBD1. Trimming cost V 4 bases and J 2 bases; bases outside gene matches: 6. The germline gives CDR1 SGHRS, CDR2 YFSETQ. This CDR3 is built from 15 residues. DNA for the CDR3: TGCGCCAGCAGCATGACAGGGTTTACTGGAAACACCATATATTTT. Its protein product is CASSMTGFTGNTIYF.

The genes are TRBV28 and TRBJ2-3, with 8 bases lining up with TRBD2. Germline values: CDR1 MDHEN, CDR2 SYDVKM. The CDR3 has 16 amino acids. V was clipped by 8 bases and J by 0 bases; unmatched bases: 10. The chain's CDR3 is CASGTRPSGSTDTQYF. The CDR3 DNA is TGTGCCAGCGGGACTAGACCTAGCGGGAGCACAGATACGCAGTATTTT.

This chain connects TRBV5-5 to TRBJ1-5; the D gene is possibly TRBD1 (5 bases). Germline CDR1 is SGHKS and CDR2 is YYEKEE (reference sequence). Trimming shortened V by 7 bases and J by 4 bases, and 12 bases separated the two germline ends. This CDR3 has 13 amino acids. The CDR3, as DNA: TGTGCCAGCGGGGGGGGAGGTAATCAGCCCCAGCATTTT. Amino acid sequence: CASGGGGNQPQHF.

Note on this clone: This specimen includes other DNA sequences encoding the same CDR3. Here the CDR3 DNA reads TGTGCCTGGAGTGACAGGGGTACCGGGGAGCTGTTTTTT. The encoded protein is CAWSDRGTGELFF. The chain carries TRBV30 and TRBJ2-2; 7 positions agree with TRBD1. V lost 1 base and J lost 5; bases outside the gene matches: 1. This CDR3 has 13 residues. Germline V CDR1 and CDR2: GTSNPN, SVGIG (reference sequence).

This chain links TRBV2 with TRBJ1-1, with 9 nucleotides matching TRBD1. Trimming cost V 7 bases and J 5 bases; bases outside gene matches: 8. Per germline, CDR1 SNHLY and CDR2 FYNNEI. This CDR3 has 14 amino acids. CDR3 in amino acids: CASTIDRGDTEAFF. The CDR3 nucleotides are TGTGCCAGCACGATAGACAGGGGGGATACTGAAGCTTTCTTT.

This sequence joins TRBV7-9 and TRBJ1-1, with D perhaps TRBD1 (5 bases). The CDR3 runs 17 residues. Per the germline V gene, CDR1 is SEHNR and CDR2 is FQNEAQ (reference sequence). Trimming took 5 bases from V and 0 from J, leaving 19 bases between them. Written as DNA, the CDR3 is TGTGCCAGCAGCCCCCCAATGGGCAGGGTGTTGAACACTGAAGCTTTCTTT. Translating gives CASSPPMGRVLNTEAFF.

DNA for the CDR3: TGTGCCAGCAGCAACCGACAGGGAGGCGAGCAGTACTTC. This gives the protein CASSNRQGGEQYF. The V and J genes are TRBV7-2 and TRBJ2-7; perhaps TRBD1 as D (7 bases). Germline V lookup: CDR1 SGHTA, CDR2 FQGNSA. This CDR3 is 13 amino acids long. Trimming cost V 5 bases and J 6 bases, with 14 bases left between them.

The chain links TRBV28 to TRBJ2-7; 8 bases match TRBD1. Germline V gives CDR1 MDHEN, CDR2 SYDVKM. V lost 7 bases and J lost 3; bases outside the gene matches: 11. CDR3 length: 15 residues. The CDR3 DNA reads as TGTGCCAGCACCAAAATCAGGGGGCCTGTCTACGAGCAGTACTTC. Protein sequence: CASTKIRGPVYEQYF.

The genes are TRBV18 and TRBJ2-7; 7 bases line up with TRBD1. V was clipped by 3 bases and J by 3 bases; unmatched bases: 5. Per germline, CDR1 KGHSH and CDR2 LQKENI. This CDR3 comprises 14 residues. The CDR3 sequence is CASSPISGGYEQYF. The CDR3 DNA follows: TGTGCCAGCTCACCGATCTCAGGGGGCTACGAGCAGTACTTC.

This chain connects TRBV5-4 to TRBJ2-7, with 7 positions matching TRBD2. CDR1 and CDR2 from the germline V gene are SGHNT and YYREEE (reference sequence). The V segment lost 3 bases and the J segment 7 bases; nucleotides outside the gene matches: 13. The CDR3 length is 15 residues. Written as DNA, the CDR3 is TGTGCCAGCAGCTCCCCGACTAGCCTAACTAGAGAGCAGTACTTC. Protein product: CASSSPTSLTREQYF.

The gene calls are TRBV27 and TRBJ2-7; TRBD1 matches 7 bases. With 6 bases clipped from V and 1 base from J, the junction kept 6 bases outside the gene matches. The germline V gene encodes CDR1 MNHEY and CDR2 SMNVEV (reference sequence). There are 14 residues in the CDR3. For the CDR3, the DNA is TGTGCCAGCAGCCCGACAGGGTGGTCCTACGAGCAGTACTTC. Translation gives CASSPTGWSYEQYF.

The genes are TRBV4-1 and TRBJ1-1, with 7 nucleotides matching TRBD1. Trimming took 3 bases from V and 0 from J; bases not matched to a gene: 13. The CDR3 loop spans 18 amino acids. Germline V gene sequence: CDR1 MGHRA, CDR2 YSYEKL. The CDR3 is CASSQVPGQQILNTEAFF. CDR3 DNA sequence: TGCGCCAGCAGCCAGGTACCGGGACAGCAAATCCTGAACACTGAAGCTTTCTTT.

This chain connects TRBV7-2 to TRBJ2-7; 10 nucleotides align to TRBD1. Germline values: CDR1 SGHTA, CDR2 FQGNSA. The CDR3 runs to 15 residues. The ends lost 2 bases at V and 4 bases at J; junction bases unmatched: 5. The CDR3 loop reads CASSLMRDRGYEQYF. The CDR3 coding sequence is TGTGCCAGCAGCTTAATGCGGGACAGGGGTTACGAGCAGTACTTC.

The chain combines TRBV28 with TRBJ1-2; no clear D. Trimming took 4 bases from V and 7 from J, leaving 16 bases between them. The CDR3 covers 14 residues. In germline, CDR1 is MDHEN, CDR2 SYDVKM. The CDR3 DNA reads TGTGCCAGCAGTTCAACAAATTTGTCGGGTGGCTACACCTTC. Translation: CASSSTNLSGGYTF.